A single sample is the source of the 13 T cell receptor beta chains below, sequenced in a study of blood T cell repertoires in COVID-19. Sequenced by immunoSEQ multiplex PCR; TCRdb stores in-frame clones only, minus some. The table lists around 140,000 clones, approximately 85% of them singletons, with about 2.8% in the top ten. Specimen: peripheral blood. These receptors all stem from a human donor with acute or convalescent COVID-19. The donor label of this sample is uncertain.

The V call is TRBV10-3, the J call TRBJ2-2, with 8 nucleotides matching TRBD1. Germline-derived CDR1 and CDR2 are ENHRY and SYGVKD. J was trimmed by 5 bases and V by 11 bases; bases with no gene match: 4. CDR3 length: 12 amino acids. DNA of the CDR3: TGTGCCGCCCAGGGGGCGACCGGGGAGCTGTTTTTT. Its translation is CAAQGATGELFF.

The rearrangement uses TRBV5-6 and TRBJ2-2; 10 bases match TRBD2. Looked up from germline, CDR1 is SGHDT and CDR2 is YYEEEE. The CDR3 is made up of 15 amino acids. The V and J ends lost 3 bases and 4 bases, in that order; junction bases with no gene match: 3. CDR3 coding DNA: TGTGCCAGCAGCTGGGGACTAGCGAGCACCGGGGAGCTGTTTTTT. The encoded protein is CASSWGLASTGELFF.

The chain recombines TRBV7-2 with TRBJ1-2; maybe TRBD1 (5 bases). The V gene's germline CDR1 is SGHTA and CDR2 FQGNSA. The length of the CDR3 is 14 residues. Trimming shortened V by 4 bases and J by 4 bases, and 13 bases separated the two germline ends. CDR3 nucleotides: TGTGCCAGCAGCTCCATCGGGGGTTCCTATGGCTACACCTTC. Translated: CASSSIGGSYGYTF. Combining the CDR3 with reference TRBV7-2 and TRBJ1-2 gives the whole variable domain GAGVSQSPSNKVTEKGKDVELRCDPISGHTALYWYRQSLGQGLEFLIYFQGNSAPDKSGLPSDRFSAERTGGSVSTLTIQRTQQEDSAVYLCASSSIGGSYGYTFGSGTRLTVV.

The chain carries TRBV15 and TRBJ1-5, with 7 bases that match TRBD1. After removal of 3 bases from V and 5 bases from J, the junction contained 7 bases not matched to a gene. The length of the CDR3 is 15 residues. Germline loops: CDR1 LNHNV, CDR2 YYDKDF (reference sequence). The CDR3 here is CATSRPGQPYQPQHF. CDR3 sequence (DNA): TGTGCCACCAGCAGGCCGGGACAGCCTTATCAGCCCCAGCATTTT.

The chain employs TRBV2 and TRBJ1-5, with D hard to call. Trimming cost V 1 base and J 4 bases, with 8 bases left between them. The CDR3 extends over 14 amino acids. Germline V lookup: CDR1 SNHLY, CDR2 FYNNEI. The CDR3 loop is CASSEVEQNQPQHF. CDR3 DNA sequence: TGTGCCAGCAGTGAAGTGGAACAGAATCAGCCCCAGCATTTT.

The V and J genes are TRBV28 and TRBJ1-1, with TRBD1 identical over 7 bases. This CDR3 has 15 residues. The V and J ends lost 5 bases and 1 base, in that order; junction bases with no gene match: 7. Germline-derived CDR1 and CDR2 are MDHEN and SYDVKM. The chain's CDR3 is CASSGTGDPNTEAFF. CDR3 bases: TGTGCCAGCAGTGGTACAGGGGACCCGAACACTGAAGCTTTCTTT.

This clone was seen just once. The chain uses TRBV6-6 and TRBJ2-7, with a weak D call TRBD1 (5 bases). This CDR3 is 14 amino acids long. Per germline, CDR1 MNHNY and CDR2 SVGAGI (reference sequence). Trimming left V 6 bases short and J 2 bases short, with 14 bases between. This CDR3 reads CASSPETDTYEQYV. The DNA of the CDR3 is TGTGCCAGCAGCCCCGAGACAGACACCTACGAGCAGTACGTC.

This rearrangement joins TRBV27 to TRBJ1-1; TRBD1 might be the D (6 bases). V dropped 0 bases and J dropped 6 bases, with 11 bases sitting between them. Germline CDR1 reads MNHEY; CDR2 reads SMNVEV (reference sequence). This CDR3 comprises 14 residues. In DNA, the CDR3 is TGTGCCAGCAGTTTATCGAGGACAGCCTCTGAAGCTTTCTTT. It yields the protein CASSLSRTASEAFF.

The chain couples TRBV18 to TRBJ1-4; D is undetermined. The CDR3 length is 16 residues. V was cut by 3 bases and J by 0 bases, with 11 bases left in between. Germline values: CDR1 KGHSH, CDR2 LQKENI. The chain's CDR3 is CASSPSRPSTNEKLFF. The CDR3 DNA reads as TGTGCCAGCTCACCGAGCAGGCCGTCAACTAATGAAAAACTGTTTTTT.

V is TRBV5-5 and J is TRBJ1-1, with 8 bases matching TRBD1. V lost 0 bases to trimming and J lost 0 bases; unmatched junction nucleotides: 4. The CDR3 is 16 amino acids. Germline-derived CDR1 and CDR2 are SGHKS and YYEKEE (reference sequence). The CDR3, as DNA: TGTGCCAGCAGCTTGGACAGGGGGACGATGAACACTGAAGCTTTCTTT. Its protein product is CASSLDRGTMNTEAFF.

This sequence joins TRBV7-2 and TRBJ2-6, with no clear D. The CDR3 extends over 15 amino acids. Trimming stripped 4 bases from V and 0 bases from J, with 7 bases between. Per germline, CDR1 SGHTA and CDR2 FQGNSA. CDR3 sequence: CASSYHNSGANVLTF. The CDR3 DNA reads TGTGCCAGCAGCTACCACAACTCTGGGGCCAACGTCCTGACTTTC.

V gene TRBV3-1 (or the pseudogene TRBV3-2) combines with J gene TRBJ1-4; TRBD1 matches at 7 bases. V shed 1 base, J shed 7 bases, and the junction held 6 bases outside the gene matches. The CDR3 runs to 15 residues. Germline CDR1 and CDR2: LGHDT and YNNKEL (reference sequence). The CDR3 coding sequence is TGTGCCAGCAGCCAAGGGTCCGGGACAGCTGAAAAACTGTTTTTT. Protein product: CASSQGSGTAEKLFF.

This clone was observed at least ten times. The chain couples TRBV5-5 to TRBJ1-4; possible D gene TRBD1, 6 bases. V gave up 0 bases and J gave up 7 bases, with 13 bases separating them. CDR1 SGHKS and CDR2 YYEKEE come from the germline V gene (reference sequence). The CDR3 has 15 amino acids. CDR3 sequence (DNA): TGTGCCAGCAGCTTGGACGGGGGGCAGGCTGAAAAACTGTTTTTT. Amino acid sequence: CASSLDGGQAEKLFF.